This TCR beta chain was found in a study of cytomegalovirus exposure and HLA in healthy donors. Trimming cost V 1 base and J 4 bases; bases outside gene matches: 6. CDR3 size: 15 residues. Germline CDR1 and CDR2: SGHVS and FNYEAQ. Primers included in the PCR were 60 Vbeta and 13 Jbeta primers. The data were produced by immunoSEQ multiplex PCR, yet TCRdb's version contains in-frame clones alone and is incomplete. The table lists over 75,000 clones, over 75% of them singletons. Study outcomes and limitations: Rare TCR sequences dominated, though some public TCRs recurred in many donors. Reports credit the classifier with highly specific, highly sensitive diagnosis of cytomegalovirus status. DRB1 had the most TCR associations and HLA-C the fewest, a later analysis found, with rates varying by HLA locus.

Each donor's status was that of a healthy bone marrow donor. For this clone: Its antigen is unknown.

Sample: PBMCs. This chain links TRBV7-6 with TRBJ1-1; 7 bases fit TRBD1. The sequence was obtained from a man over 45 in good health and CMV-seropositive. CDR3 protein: CASSLGGGGGTEAFF. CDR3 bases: TGTGCCAGCAGCTTAGGCGGAGGGGGCGGCACTGAAGCTTTCTTT.